Reported below is one T cell receptor beta chain. The antigen is undetermined. This entry is derived from a study of cytomegalovirus exposure and HLA in healthy donors. Study-wide results and limits: A classifier reportedly called cytomegalovirus status with high sensitivity and specificity.

The repertoire was sequenced with immunoSEQ multiplex PCR; TCRdb's copy has only in-frame clones and lacks some. The data show about 160,000 clones, about 88% seen once. The CDR3 runs 13 residues. The clonotype comes from a young man in good health and CMV-seronegative. Material: PBMCs. The rearrangement uses TRBV21-1 and TRBJ2-7; TRBD2 is the table's D call, not checked against the DNA. TRBV21-1 is designated a pseudogene. The CDR3 DNA reads as TGTGCCAGCAGCAAAGTGGGGGGTTACGAGCAGTACTTC. Translating gives CASSKVGGYEQYF.